This TCR beta chain was captured in a study of beta chain features in type 1 diabetes. Study summary: Age, gender and cell yields were similar between patients and healthy donors.

Every isolated RNA sample was fully reverse transcribed, so sequencing captured expressed TCRB transcripts. Method: immunoSEQ multiplex PCR; TCRdb's copy keeps in-frame clones and lacks some. Among roughly 310,000 clones listed, roughly 9.6% were seen once. Findings and limits, study-wide: TCRB CDR3 length was moderately but significantly reduced in all four CD4+ subsets of Type 1 diabetes patients.

CD4+ naive, central memory, regulatory and stem cell-like memory cells were sorted via CD45RO/CCR7/CD25/CD127/CD95/CD27. This clone was found a few times. What it binds is unknown. From germline, CDR1 is LNHDA and CDR2 SQIVND (reference sequence). This CDR3 spans 14 amino acids. V lost 5 bases and J lost 5; bases outside the gene matches: 4. The chain links TRBV19 to TRBJ1-5; TRBD1 aligns across 9 bases. This sequence originates from a woman between 25 and 40 years old in good health. Sequences were obtained from naive CD4+ T cells from blood. The CDR3 nucleotides read TGTGCCAGTAGTCCGGACAGGGGACATCAGCCCCAGCATTTT. This translates into CASSPDRGHQPQHF. The full variable domain, rest sourced from reference TRBV19 and TRBJ1-5, is DGGITQSPKYLFRKEGQNVTLSCEQNLNHDAMYWYRQDPGQGLRLIYYSQIVNDFQKGDIAEGYSVSREKKESFPLTVTSAQKNPTAFYLCASSPDRGHQPQHFGDGTRLSIL.